The 16 T cell receptor beta chains in this list originate from one sample, sequenced in a study of regulatory T cells in long-lasting Graves disease. The TCR beta library used iRepertoire HTBI primers with Arm-PCR amplification of CDR3. TCRdb called the multiplex PCR reads again in MiXCR, with one record for every CDR3 protein. The top ten hold about 10% of the sample, which has about 540,000 distinct CDR3 sequences, 13% seen once. Time point reported: newly diagnosed GD, antithyroid drugs for less than 3 months. From RNA extracted from PBMCs, the TCR library was made. These same records also appear under a second study, on T cells in Graves' hyperthyroidism and ophthalmopathy.

Sequenced material: peripheral blood mononuclear cells (PBMCs), taken at new diagnosis, from a patient treated with antithyroid drugs. These receptors were collected from a man aged 25 to 40 with Graves disease.

Note on this clonotype: A much larger clone lies a single base off, so this may be a read error. This chain uses TRBV7-2 with TRBJ2-5; 8 positions agree with TRBD2. Germline values: CDR1 SGHTA, CDR2 FQGNSA. V was clipped by 5 bases and J by 5 bases; unmatched bases: 13. The CDR3 covers 16 residues. The CDR3 region has the DNA TGTGCCAGCAGCGTGGTCCGGAGCGGGGGTCCGGAGACCCAGTACTTC. Protein: CASSVVRSGGPETQYF.

This clonotype was picked up many times. This chain links TRBV11-2 with TRBJ2-5, with a possible D match to TRBD2 (6 bases). Germline loops: CDR1 SGHAT, CDR2 FQNNGV. The length of the CDR3 is 17 residues. Trimming shortened V by 5 bases and J by 0 bases, and 19 bases separated the two germline ends. CDR3 region: CASSARRGPPHQETQYF. CDR3 nucleotides: TGTGCCAGCAGCGCCCGGAGGGGTCCACCCCACCAAGAGACCCAGTACTTC.

Concerning this clonotype: The conserved phenylalanine or tryptophan normally closing the CDR3 is absent here, so this likely arose from a read error. The chain recombines TRBV30 with TRBJ2-3, with D unclear. The CDR3 extends over 15 amino acids. Germline V CDR1 and CDR2: GTSNPN, SVGIG (reference sequence). V was pared by 8 bases and J by 2 bases, with 20 bases between. The DNA for the CDR3 is TGTGCCCGTATGCCTGCGGCAATAACCACAGATACGCAGTATCTT. This codes for CARMPAAITTDTQYL.

This clonotype was counted many times. The rearrangement joins TRBV19 to TRBJ2-1, with 11 bases matching TRBD2. This CDR3 has 16 amino acids. After removal of 3 bases from V and 13 bases from J, the junction contained 14 bases not matched to a gene. Germline assignment: CDR1 LNHDA and CDR2 SQIVND (reference sequence). As DNA, the CDR3 is TGTGCCAGTAGTATTAGCGGGAGGGAACCAGTCTCCCCACAGTTCTTC. This sequence encodes CASSISGREPVSPQFF.

This clonotype was seen repeatedly, ten times or more. CDR3 loop: CASSTTGVYEQYF. Here the CDR3 DNA reads TGTGCCAGTAGTACGACAGGGGTCTACGAGCAGTACTTC. The chain links TRBV19 to TRBJ2-7; 8 bases line up with TRBD1. The J segment lost 3 bases and the V segment lost 4 bases, leaving 2 bases of the junction unmatched. CDR3 length: 13 amino acids. CDR1 and CDR2 from the germline V gene are LNHDA and SQIVND (reference sequence).

The chain recombines TRBV12-5 with TRBJ2-7; no clear D gene. V lost 6 bases to trimming and J lost 2 bases, with 8 bases between them. Per germline, CDR1 LGHNT and CDR2 FRNRAP. The CDR3 has 12 residues. The CDR3 coding sequence is TGTGCTAGTGGCCTCTTAACCTACGAGCAGTACTTC. This sequence encodes CASGLLTYEQYF.

This clonotype was observed at least ten times. V is TRBV27 and J is TRBJ1-5, with D perhaps matching TRBD1 (5 bases). Germline CDR1 is MNHEY and CDR2 is SMNVEV (reference sequence). The CDR3 sequence is 15 residues long. The ends were cut back, 5 bases at V and 5 bases at J, with 16 bases in the middle. The CDR3: CASSPQGLRDQPQHF. The CDR3 DNA follows: TGTGCCAGCAGTCCGCAGGGCTTGCGTGATCAGCCCCAGCATTTT.

Details on this clonotype: This may come from a read error, since a much larger clone is one base off. The rearrangement joins TRBV6-1 to TRBJ2-7; 9 bases map to TRBD1. V trimming: 4 bases; J trimming: 7 bases; junction bases outside the gene matches: 11. Germline CDR1 MNHNS, CDR2 SASEGT. CDR3 length: 15 residues. This chain's CDR3 is CASSGVGQGNNEQYF. For the CDR3, the DNA is TGTGCCAGCAGTGGGGTAGGACAGGGGAACAATGAGCAGTACTTC.

The chain links TRBV24-1 to TRBJ2-5, with D possibly being TRBD1 (6 bases). The CDR3 runs to 16 residues. Germline lookup yields CDR1 KGHDR and CDR2 SFDVKD. Trimming removed 3 bases from V and 3 bases from J, with 16 bases in between. CDR3 sequence reads: CATSDGTQRVEETQYF. CDR3 sequence (DNA): TGTGCCACCAGTGATGGGACACAGAGAGTGGAAGAGACCCAGTACTTC.

This clonotype was seen repeatedly, ten times or more. The chain combines TRBV2 with TRBJ2-7; D unresolved. Trimming took off 7 bases at V and 0 bases at J, with 28 bases between the two ends. Germline V gene lookup returns CDR1 SNHLY and CDR2 FYNNEI. The CDR3 covers 19 residues. The CDR3 region is CASIHGVGSSRRSSYEQYF. CDR3 DNA: TGTGCCAGCATCCACGGAGTGGGCAGCAGTAGAAGGAGCTCCTACGAGCAGTACTTC.

This clonotype was counted at least ten times. The chain links TRBV2 to TRBJ2-7; 15 bases are a match to TRBD2. The CDR3 has 14 amino acids. From germline, CDR1 is SNHLY and CDR2 FYNNEI. The trim removed 6 bases at V and 6 bases at J, leaving 3 bases unmatched. The CDR3 loop is CASSGTSGRFEQYF. CDR3 sequence (DNA): TGTGCCAGCAGCGGGACTAGCGGGAGGTTCGAGCAGTACTTC.

With respect to this clonotype: A much larger clone differs from this one at a single base, so this may be a read error. V usage is TRBV27 and J usage is TRBJ1-1; D is perhaps TRBD1 (5 bases). Germline CDR1 and CDR2: MNHEY and SMNVEV (reference sequence). The CDR3 sequence is 13 residues long. CDR3 coding DNA: TGTGCCGCGGGACGGAAGCCAGACACTGAAGCTATCTTT. This sequence encodes CAAGRKPDTEAIF.

J is TRBJ1-1 and V is TRBV29-1; D unclear. This CDR3 is built from 12 residues. The germline CDR1 and CDR2 sequences are SQVTM and ANQGSEA. V lost 4 bases and J lost 1, with 7 bases in between. CDR3 sequence: CSVARQNTEAFF. The CDR3 nucleotides are TGCAGCGTTGCCCGCCAGAACACTGAAGCTTTCTTT.

This clonotype was counted only a few times. This chain links TRBV20-1 with TRBJ2-7; 8 positions match TRBD2. The trim removed 6 bases at V and 6 bases at J, leaving 7 bases unmatched. The germline V gene encodes CDR1 DFQATT and CDR2 SNEGSKA (reference sequence). The CDR3 runs to 12 residues. The CDR3 reads CSARGGGAEQYF. Written as DNA, the CDR3 is TGCAGTGCACGGGGGGGCGGAGCCGAGCAGTACTTC.

This clonotype was counted ten times or more. The gene calls are TRBV12-3 or TRBV12-4 and TRBJ1-5; D may be TRBD1 (5 bases). V gave up 10 bases and J gave up 2 bases, with 18 bases separating them. There are 15 residues in the CDR3. DNA for the CDR3: TGTGCCACCTCGAGGGGAGGGATGGGCAATCAGCCCCAGCATTTT. Translation gives CATSRGGMGNQPQHF.

V is TRBV3-1 and J is TRBJ1-4; weak D call: TRBD1 (6 bases). V lost 0 bases and J 6 bases, leaving 11 bases between the germline ends. The CDR3 extends over 15 amino acids. Germline CDR1 is LGHDT and CDR2 is YNNKEL (reference sequence). The CDR3 sequence: CASSQDRDIDEKLFF. DNA for the CDR3: TGTGCCAGCAGCCAAGACCGGGACATCGATGAAAAACTGTTTTTT.